This TCR beta chain emerged from a study of quantifying T cell responses using KT2 cells. Study at large: RNA was reverse transcribed with TCR alpha and beta constant-region primers. A predetermined fluorescence threshold ended the second PCR, run as a qPCR.

Many counts were recorded for this clonotype. KT2 cells were mixed with fixed PBMC numbers at varying ratios. This CDR3 is 15 amino acids long. Trimming shortened V by 5 bases and J by 8 bases, and 18 bases separated the two germline ends. CDR1 is SEHNR, CDR2 FQNEAQ, per germline (reference sequence). The cDNA 3' end received a ligated oligonucleotide with a UMI. The first PCR ran approximately 4 cycles with an equimolar RC1.1 and RC1.2 beta primer mix. Separate processing of TCR alpha and beta chains began at the second PCR. TCRdb reprocessed the UMI-ligation and nested PCR reads via MiXCR and lists one record per CDR3 protein. The sample lists some 50,000 distinct CDR3 sequences, approximately 10% occurring once.

Material: PBMCs spiked with cells of the T cell clone KT2. This receptor was obtained from a human donor. V usage is TRBV7-9 and J usage is TRBJ1-4, with D tentatively TRBD1 (5 bases). The CDR3, as DNA: TGTGCCAGCAGCGTATCCGGCGGACAAAGCGAAAAACTGTTTTTT. This translates into CASSVSGGQSEKLFF.